Sequencing of this T cell receptor (beta chain) was carried out in a study of T cell repertoires in cytomegalovirus infection. Study-wide background: CMV epitopes, recently identified HLA-C-restricted and well-studied HLA-B-restricted, were used. Through public TCR beta signatures, both CMV infection and matching HLA type were indicated.

Study results and limitations: There were HLA-C-restricted CMV-specific TCR beta clonotypes dominating the ex vivo response. Cumulative frequency of public TCR beta families picked out carriers of CMV plus the relevant HLA.

This CDR3 is 17 amino acids long. V was pared by 2 bases and J by 0 bases, with 15 bases between. CDR1 SGHVS and CDR2 FNYEAQ come from the germline V gene. TCRdb called the reads again in MiXCR, with one record for every CDR3 protein. The table has about 920,000 distinct CDR3 sequences, roughly a third seen once. Note on this clonotype: Its specificity is not known.

Sequencing was performed on cultured CD8+ T cells from PBMCs, taken from culture after CMV antigen stimulation. This chain links TRBV7-6 with TRBJ2-3; D ambiguous. The TCR comes from a human donor in good health (CMV status not recorded). Some clones in this sample may be carry-over from other donors' samples. As DNA, the CDR3 is TGTGCCAGCAGCTTAAAGTCAGCGCTTCGAAGCACAGATACGCAGTATTTT. Translation gives CASSLKSALRSTDTQYF.